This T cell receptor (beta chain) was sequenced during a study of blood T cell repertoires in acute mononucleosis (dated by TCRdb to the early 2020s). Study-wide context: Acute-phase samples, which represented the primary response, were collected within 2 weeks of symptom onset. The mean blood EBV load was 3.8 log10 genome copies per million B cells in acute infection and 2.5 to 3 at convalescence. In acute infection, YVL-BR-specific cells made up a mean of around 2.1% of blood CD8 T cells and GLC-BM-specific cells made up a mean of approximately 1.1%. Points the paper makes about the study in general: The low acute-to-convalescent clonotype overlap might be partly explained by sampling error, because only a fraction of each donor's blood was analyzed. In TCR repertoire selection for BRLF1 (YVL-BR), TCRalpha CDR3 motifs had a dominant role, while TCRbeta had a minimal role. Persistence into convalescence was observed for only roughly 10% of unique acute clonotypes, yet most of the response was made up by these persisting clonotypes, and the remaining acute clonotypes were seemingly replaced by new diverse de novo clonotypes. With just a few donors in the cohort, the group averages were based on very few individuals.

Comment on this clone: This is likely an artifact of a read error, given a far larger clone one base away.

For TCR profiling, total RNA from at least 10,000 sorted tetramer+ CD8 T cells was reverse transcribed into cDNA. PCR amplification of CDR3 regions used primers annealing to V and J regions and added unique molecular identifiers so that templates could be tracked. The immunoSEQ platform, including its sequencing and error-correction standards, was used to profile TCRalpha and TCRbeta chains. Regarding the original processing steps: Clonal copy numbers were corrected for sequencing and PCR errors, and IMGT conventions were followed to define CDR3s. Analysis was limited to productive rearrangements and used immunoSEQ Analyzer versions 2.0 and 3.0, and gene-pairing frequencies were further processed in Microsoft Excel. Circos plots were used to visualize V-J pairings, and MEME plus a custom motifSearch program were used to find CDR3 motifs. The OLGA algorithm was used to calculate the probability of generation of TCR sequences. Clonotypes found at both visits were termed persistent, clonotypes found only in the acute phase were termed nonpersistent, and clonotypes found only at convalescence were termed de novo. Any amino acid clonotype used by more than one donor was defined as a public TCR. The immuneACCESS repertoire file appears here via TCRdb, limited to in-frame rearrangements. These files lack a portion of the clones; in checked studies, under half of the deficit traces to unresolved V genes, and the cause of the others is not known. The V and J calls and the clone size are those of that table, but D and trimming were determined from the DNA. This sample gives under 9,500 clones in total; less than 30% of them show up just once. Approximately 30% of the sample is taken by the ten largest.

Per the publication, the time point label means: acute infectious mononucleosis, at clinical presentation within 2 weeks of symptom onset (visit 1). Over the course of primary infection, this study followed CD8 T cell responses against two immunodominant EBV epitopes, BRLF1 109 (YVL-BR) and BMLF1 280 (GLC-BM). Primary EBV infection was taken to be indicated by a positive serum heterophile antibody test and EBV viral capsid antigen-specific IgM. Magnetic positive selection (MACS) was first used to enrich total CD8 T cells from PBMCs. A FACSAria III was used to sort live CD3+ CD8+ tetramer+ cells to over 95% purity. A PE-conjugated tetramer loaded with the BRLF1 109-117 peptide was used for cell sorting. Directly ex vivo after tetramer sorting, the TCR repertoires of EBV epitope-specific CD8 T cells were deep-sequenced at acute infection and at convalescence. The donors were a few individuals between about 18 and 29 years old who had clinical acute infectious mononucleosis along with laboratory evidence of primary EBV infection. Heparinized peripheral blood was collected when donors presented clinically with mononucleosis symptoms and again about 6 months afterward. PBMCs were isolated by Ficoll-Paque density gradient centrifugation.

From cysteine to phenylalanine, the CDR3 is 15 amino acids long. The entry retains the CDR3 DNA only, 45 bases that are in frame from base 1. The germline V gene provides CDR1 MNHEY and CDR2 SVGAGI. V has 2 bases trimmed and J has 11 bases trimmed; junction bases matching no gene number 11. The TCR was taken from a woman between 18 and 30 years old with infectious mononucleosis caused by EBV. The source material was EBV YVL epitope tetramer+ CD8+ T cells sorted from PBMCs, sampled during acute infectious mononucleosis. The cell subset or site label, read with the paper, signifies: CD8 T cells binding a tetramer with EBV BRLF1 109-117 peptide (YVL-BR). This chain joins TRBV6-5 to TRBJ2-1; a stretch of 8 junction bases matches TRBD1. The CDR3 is CASSYRAGGSDKQFF. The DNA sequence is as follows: TGTGCCAGCAGTTACCGGGCAGGGGGCAGCGATAAGCAGTTCTTC.